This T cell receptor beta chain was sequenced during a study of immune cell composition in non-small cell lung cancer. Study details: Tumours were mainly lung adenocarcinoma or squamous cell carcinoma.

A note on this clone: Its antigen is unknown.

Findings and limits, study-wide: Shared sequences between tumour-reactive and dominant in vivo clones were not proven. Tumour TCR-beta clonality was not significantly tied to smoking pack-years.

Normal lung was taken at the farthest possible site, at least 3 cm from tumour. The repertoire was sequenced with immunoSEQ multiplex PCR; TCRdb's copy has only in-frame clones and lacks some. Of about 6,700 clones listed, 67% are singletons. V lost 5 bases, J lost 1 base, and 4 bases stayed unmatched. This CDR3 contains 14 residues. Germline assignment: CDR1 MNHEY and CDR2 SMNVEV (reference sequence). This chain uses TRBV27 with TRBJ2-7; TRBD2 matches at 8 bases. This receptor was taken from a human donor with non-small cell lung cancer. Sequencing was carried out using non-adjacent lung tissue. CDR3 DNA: TGTGCCAGCAGTCCCGGGGGGGAATCCTACGAGCAGTACTTC. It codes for CASSPGGESYEQYF.